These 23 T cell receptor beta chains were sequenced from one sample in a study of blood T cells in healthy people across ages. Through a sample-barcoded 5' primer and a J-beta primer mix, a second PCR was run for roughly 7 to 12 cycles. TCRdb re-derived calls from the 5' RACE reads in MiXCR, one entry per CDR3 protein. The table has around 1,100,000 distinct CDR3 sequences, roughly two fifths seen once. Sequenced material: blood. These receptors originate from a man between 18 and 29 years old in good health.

This CDR3 reads CSARLGETNEKLFF. CDR3 sequence (DNA): TGCAGTGCTAGATTGGGGGAGACTAATGAAAAACTGTTTTTT. The gene calls are TRBV20-1 and TRBJ1-4, with D possibly TRBD1 on 5 matching bases. Germline values: CDR1 DFQATT, CDR2 SNEGSKA (reference sequence). This CDR3 region has 14 residues. Between the trimmed V and J ends, which lost 2 bases and 2 bases, there was a span of 9 bases.

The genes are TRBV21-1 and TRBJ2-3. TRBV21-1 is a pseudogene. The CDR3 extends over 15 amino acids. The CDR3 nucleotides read TGTGCCGGCAGCAAGAAAGGGTCAATCACAGATACGCAGTATTTT. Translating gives CAGSKKGSITDTQYF.

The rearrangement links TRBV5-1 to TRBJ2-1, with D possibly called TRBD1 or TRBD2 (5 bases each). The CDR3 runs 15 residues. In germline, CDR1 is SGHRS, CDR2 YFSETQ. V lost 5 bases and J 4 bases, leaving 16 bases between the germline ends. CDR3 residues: CASRPSEGKYNEQFF. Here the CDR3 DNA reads TGCGCCAGCAGACCCAGTGAGGGGAAATACAATGAGCAGTTCTTC.

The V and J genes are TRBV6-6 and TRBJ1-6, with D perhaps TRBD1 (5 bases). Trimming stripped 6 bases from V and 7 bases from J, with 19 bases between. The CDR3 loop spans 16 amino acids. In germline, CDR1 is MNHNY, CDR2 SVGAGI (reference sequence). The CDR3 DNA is TGTGCCAGCAGGCAACTGGAGGGGCTCAAGAATTCACCCCTCCACTTT. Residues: CASRQLEGLKNSPLHF.

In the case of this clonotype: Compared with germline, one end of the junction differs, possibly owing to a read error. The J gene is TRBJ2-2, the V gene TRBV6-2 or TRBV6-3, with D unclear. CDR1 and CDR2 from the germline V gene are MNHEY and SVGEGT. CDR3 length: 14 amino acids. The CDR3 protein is CASSYPGDTGELFF. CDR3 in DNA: TGTGCCAGTAGTTACCCTGGGGACACCGGGGAGCTGTTTTTT.

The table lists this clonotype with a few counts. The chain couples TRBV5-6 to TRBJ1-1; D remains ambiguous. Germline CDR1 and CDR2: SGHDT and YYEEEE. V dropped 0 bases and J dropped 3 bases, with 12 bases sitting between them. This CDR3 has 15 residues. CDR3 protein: CASSLDLLGDTEAFF. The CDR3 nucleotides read TGTGCCAGCAGCTTGGATCTCCTCGGGGACACTGAAGCTTTCTTT.

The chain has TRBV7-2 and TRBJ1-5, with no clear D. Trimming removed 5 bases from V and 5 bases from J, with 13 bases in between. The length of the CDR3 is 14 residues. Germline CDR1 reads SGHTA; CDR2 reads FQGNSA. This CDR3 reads CASSQIGGDQPQHF. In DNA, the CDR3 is TGTGCCAGCAGCCAGATTGGAGGAGATCAGCCCCAGCATTTT.

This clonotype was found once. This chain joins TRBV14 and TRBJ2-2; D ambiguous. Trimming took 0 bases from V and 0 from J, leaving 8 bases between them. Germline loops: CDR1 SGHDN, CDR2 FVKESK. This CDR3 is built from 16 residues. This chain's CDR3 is CASSQDPAANTGELFF. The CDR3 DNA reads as TGTGCCAGCAGCCAAGATCCAGCCGCGAACACCGGGGAGCTGTTTTTT. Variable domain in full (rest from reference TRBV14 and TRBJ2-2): EAGVTQFPSHSVIEKGQTVTLRCDPISGHDNLYWYRRVMGKEIKFLLHFVKESKQDESGMPNNRFLAERTGGTYSTLKVQPAELEDSGVYFCASSQDPAANTGELFFGEGSRLTVL.

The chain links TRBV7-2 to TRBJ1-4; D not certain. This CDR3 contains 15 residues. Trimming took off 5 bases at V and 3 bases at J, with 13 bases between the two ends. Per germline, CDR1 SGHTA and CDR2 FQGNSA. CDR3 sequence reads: CASSLGDRANEKLFF. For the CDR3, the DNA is TGTGCCAGCAGCCTCGGGGATAGGGCTAATGAAAAACTGTTTTTT.

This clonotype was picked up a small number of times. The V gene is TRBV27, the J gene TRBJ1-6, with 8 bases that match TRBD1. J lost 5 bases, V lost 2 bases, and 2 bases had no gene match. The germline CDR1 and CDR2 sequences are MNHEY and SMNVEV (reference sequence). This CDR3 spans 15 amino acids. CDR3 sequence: CASSLRTGNNSPLHF. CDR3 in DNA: TGTGCCAGCAGTTTACGGACAGGGAATAATTCACCCCTCCACTTT.

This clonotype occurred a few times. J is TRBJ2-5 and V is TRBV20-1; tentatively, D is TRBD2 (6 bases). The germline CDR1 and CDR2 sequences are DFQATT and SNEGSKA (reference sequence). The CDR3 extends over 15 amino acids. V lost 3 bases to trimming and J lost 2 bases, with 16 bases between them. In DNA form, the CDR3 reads TGCAGTGCTAGGGGGGAGGCAGGGCGGCAAGAGACCCAGTACTTC. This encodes CSARGEAGRQETQYF.

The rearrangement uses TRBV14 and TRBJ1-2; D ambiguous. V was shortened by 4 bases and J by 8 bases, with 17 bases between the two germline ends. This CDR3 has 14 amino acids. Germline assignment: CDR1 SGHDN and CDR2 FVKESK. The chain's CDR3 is CASSPDDPRVGYTF. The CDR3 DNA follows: TGTGCCAGCAGCCCCGATGATCCTAGAGTCGGCTACACCTTC.

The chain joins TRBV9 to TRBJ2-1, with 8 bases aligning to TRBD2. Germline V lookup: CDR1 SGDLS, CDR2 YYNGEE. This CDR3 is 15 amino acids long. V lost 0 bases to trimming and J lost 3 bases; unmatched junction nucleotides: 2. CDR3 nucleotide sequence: TGTGCCAGCAGCGTAGTTAGCGGGGACTACAATGAGCAGTTCTTC. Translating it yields CASSVVSGDYNEQFF.

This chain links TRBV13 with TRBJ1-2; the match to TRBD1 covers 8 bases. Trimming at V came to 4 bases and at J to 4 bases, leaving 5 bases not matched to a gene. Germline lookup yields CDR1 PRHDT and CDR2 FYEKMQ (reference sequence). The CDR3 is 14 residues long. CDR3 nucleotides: TGTGCCAGCAGCTATACAGGGGGTAGCTATGGCTACACCTTC. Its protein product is CASSYTGGSYGYTF.

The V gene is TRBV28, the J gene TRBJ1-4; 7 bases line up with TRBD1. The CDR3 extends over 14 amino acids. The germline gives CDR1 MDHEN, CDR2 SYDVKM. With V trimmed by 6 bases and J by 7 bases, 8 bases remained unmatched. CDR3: CASSLAGDSEKLFF. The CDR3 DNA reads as TGTGCCAGCAGCCTGGCGGGGGACAGTGAAAAACTGTTTTTT.

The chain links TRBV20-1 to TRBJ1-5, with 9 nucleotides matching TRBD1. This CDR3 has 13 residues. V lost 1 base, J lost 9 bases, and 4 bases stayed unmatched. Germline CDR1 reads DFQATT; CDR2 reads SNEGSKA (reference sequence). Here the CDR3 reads CSARGQGVGPQHF. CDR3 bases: TGCAGTGCTAGAGGACAGGGGGTAGGGCCCCAGCATTTT.

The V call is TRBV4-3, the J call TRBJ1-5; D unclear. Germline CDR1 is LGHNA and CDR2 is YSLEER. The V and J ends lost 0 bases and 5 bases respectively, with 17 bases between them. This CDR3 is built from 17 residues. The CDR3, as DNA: TGCGCCAGCAGCCAAGAAGTAAATAAGGCCGGGGATCAGCCCCAGCATTTT. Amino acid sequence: CASSQEVNKAGDQPQHF.

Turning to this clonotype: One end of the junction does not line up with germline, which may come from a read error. In nucleotides, the CDR3 is TGTGCCTGCAGCCAAGGAAGGGGCTTAGACATTCAGTACTTC. Translated, it gives CACSQGRGLDIQYF. The J gene is TRBJ2-4, the V gene TRBV3-1; D is perhaps TRBD1 (5 bases). The length of the CDR3 is 14 residues. The germline V gene has CDR1 LGHDT and CDR2 YNNKEL (reference sequence).

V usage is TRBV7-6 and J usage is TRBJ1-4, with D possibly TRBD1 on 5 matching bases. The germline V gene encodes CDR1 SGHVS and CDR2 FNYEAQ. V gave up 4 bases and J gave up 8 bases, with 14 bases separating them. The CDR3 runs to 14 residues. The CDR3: CASSSEGVQEKLFF. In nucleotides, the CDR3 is TGTGCCAGCAGCTCAGAAGGGGTACAGGAAAAACTGTTTTTT.

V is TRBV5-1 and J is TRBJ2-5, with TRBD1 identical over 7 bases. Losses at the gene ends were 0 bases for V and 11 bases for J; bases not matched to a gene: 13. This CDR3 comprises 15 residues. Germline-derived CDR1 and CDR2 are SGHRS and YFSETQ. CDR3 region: CASSLEAAIQGEQYF. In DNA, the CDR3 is TGCGCCAGCAGCTTGGAGGCCGCAATCCAGGGGGAGCAGTACTTC.

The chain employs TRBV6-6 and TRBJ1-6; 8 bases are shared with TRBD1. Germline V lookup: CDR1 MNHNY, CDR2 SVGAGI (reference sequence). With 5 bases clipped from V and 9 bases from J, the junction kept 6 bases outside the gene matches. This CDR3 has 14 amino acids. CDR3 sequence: CASSQGQGGSPLHF. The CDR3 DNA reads TGTGCCAGCAGTCAAGGACAGGGAGGTTCACCCCTCCACTTT.

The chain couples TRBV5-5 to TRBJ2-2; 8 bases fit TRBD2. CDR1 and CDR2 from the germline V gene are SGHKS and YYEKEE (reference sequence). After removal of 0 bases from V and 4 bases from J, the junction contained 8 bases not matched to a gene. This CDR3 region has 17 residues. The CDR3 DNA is TGTGCCAGCAGCTTGGGAAGTCGAGCGGGGGCCACCGGGGAGCTGTTTTTT. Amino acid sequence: CASSLGSRAGATGELFF.

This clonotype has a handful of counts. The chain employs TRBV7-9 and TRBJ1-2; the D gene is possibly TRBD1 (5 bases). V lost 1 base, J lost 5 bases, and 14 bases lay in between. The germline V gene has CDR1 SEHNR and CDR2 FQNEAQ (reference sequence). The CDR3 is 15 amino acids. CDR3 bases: TGTGCCAGCAGCTTAGATCTACGGGGGGGTTATGGCTACACCTTC. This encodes CASSLDLRGGYGYTF.